This T cell receptor (beta chain) stems from a study of T cells in Graves' hyperthyroidism and ophthalmopathy. Authors of the study amplified TCR beta CDR3 regions from RNA transcripts. With the HTBI primer set, the TCR CDR3 went through a first round of RT-PCR. TCRdb re-called the multiplex PCR reads with MiXCR, one entry per CDR3 protein. Of a few hundred thousand distinct CDR3 sequences in the sample, around a sixth were seen once. This clonotype has a count of ten or more. Its antigen remains unknown. Study outcomes and limitations: A median about 6.5 months before onset, the model predicted ophthalmopathy.

The sequencing input was blood. The receptor was derived from a young woman with Graves' hyperthyroidism that later progressed to Graves' ophthalmopathy.

The CDR3 region is CATSDFGKETQYF. As DNA, the CDR3 is TGTGCCACCAGTGATTTTGGGAAAGAGACCCAGTACTTC. This chain connects TRBV24-1 to TRBJ2-5; the D is unclear. The CDR3 has 13 residues. Germline lookup yields CDR1 KGHDR and CDR2 SFDVKD. The V gene lost 1 base and the J gene lost 3 bases, with 5 bases spanning the gap.